The present T cell receptor beta chain was sequenced within a study of CD8 T cells in Susac syndrome (dated by TCRdb to between 2018 and 2021). At the level of the whole study: Whether CD8+ T cell activation and differentiation in Susac syndrome was antigen driven was tested using repertoire sequencing.

Peripheral blood CD8+ and CD4+ T cells from healthy donors, Susac syndrome patients and multiple sclerosis patients were profiled using high-throughput TCR beta sequencing. The multiple sclerosis controls were treatment-naive patients whose relapsing-remitting disease, either stable or active, fulfilled the revised McDonald criteria. Bulk CD8+ and CD4+ T cells were purified by magnetic negative isolation, whereas CD8+ TEMRA cells were enriched by FACS. Blood was drawn into EDTA tubes, processed within 24 hours, and PBMCs were isolated by density gradient centrifugation. PBMCs intended for TCR sequencing were cryopreserved in liquid nitrogen and thawed later in a water bath at 37 degrees C. The sorted or isolated CD4+, CD8+ and CD8+ TEMRA cells had a purity of 90% or higher. The study at large found these results: The study acknowledged that relatively few individuals were included in the TCR sequencing and HLA analysis.

This clonotype has just one count. Its antigen is still unknown. The sample holds no much larger clone one base away, and base qualities are not on file. One read offers little support. RNA was extracted using the RNeasy kit, and about 0.5 to 1 microgram was reverse transcribed with random hexamers. The immunoSEQ multiplex PCR assay, covering 54 Vbeta and 13 Jbeta segments, was used to amplify TCR beta CDR3 regions. To correct PCR amplification bias, a synthetic template baseline was used for both primer optimization and computational correction. Under the source paper's analysis protocol: Reads were annotated to V, D and J genes per IMGT and analyzed with immunoSEQ Analyzer, keeping only productive sequences. To calculate clonality, Shannon entropy was normalized by log2 of the number of productive unique sequences and then subtracted from one. Public and private clones were assessed among the 100 most prevalent clones of each patient and control. Clones were defined as Susac-specific if absent from the healthy and MS cohorts, from under 1,200 published viral clones and from other ImmuneACCESS disease sequences. TCRdb reprocessing: public reads trimmed at Q25 with fastp, clones called with MiXCR, in-frame beta chains kept. Each CDR3 protein appears once, grouped with its most common genes and DNA. It is TCRdb's table, rather than the study itself, that gives the V and J calls and clone size. In this sample the table shows around 230,000 distinct CDR3 sequences, roughly 96% of which occur a single time. The ten largest clones add up to roughly 0.09% of the sample.

The specimen sequenced was CD4+ T cells from PBMCs. The sequence was obtained from a human donor with multiple sclerosis.

The CDR3 protein sequence reads: CSGGETGTNTGELFF. The nucleotides read TGCAGCGGGGGGGAGACAGGGACGAACACCGGGGAGCTGTTTTTT. The chain is encoded by TRBV29-1 joined to TRBJ2-2; a weak D assignment points to TRBD1 (7 bases agree). Taken from the germline V gene, the CDR1 and CDR2 loops are SQVTM and ANQGSEA. Inclusive of the bounding cysteine and phenylalanine, the CDR3 is 15 residues long. The DNA shown is the 45-base CDR3, in frame from base 1. V and J lose 7 bases and 0 bases, and a span of 15 bases separates them.